The clone carrying this TCR beta chain was counted ten times or more. Its specificity is not known. The source of the sample is a study of identical twins. Study-wide results and caveats: Cord blood beta clonotypes that were abundant carried fewer insertions, and memory repertoires showed no such trend. Findings came from cross-sectional statistics, without long-term follow-up of donors.

Trimming left V 5 bases short and J 9 bases short, with 25 bases between. This CDR3 has 17 amino acids. CDR1 is KGHDR, CDR2 SFDVKD, per germline. Addition of a universal primer site occurred through template switching, and cDNA carried unique molecular identifiers. TCRdb redid the calling of the 5' RACE reads with MiXCR, one entry per CDR3 protein. The data show more than 650,000 distinct CDR3 sequences, with 6.1% seen just once and roughly 2% held by the top ten. The sequence derives from a man aged 18 to 30 in good health. The sequenced sample was naive T cells sorted from blood. This sequence joins TRBV24-1 and TRBJ2-1; D is tentatively TRBD1 or TRBD2 (6 bases each). This CDR3 is CATSVEWALGGGGEQFF. Written as DNA, the CDR3 is TGTGCCACCAGTGTCGAATGGGCCTTAGGAGGGGGTGGTGAGCAGTTCTTC.